The source of this T cell receptor (beta chain) is a study of cytomegalovirus exposure and HLA in healthy donors. It was with 60 Vbeta and 13 Jbeta primers that the PCR ran. Clones were read by immunoSEQ multiplex PCR, and TCRdb kept only the in-frame ones, dropping some. The sample has 150,000 to 200,000 clones, around 68% seen once. Worth noting for this clone: Its antigen is unidentified.

Study results and limitations: A few CMV-associated chains proved CMV antigen-specific in vitro. Common viral pathogens seemed, in a later analysis, to connect with several of the most significant clusters. Segments of the TCR beta V type were, in most cases, productive about 87% or about 30% of the time in an earlier analysis.

This CDR3 spans 14 amino acids. The V end lost 3 bases, the J end lost 5 bases, and 11 bases lay between the germline ends. Germline loops: CDR1 MNHEY, CDR2 SMNVEV (reference sequence). The sequencing input was PBMCs. The rearrangement uses TRBV27 and TRBJ1-5; D might be TRBD1 (6 bases). The TCR originated in a woman in her 40s in good health and CMV-seropositive. The CDR3, as DNA: TGTGCCAGCAGTTTCCTTCAGGGGTATCAGCCCCAGCATTTT. As protein: CASSFLQGYQPQHF.